This T cell receptor beta chain appears in the sequencing data of a study of cytomegalovirus exposure and HLA in healthy donors. Study conclusions and caveats: Rarity marked most TCR sequences, yet some public TCRs occurred in many donors.

As concerns this clone: Its antigen is not known.

Amplification used 60 Vbeta primers and 13 Jbeta primers. TCRdb keeps only in-frame clones here, not all; method: immunoSEQ multiplex PCR. The repertoire consists of some 140,000 clones, with 70% to 80% occurring once and the leading ten covering less than 4%. Trimming at V came to 2 bases and at J to 6 bases, leaving 9 bases not matched to a gene. This CDR3 has 15 residues. Germline V CDR1 and CDR2: MNHEY, SMNVEV (reference sequence). Sequenced material: PBMCs. The clonotype originates from a man aged 25-45 years in good health and CMV-seronegative. J is TRBJ1-1 and V is TRBV27; 7 positions match TRBD1. This chain's CDR3 is CASSLMAGGRAEAFF. In DNA, the CDR3 is TGTGCCAGCAGTTTAATGGCAGGGGGTAGGGCTGAAGCTTTCTTT.